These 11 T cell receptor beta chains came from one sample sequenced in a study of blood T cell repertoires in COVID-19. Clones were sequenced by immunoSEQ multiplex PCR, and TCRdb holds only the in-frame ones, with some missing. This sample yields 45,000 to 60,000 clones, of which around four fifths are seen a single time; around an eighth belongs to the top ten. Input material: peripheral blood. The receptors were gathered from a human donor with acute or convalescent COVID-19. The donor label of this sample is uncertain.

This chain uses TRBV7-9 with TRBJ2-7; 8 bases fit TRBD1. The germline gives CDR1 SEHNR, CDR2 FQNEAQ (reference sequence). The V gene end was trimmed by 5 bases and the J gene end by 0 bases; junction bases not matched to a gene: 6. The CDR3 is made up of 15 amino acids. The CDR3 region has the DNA TGTGCCAGCAGCCGGGGACAGGCGAGCTCCTACGAGCAGTACTTC. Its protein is CASSRGQASSYEQYF.

The CDR3 nucleotides read TGTGCCAGCAGCGGGGGCAATCAGCCCCAGCATTTT. Protein: CASSGGNQPQHF. The chain uses TRBV12-3 or TRBV12-4 and TRBJ1-5, with no clear D. CDR3 length equals 12 residues. Trimming took off 6 bases at V and 2 bases at J, with 5 bases between the two ends.

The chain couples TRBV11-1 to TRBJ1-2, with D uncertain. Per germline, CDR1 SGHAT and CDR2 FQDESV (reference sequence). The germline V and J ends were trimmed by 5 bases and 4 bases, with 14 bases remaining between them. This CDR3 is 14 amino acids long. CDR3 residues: CASSVLGTGYGYTF. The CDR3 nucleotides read TGTGCCAGCAGCGTCCTAGGCACTGGCTATGGCTACACCTTC. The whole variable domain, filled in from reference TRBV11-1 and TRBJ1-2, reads EAEVAQSPRYKITEKSQAVAFWCDPISGHATLYWYRQILGQGPELLVQFQDESVVDDSQLPKDRFSAERLKGVDSTLKIQPAELGDSAMYLCASSVLGTGYGYTFGSGTRLTVV.

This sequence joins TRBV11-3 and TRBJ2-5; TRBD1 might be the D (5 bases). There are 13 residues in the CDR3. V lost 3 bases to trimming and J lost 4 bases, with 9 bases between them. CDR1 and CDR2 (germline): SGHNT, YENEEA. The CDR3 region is CASSFQGPETQYF. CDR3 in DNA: TGTGCCAGCAGCTTCCAGGGTCCAGAGACCCAGTACTTC.

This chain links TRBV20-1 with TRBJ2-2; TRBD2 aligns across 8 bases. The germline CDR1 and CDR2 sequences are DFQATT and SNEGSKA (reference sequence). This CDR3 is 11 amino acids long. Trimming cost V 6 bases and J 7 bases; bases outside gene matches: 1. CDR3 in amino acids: CSATSGGELFF. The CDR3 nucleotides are TGCAGTGCCACTAGCGGCGGGGAGCTGTTTTTT.

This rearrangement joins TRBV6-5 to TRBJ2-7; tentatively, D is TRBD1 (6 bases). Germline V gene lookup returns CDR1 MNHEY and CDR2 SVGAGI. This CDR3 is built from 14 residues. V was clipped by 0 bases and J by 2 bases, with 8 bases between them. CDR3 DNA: TGTGCCAGCAGTTACTCCCAGGGGACCTACGAGCAGTACTTC. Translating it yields CASSYSQGTYEQYF.

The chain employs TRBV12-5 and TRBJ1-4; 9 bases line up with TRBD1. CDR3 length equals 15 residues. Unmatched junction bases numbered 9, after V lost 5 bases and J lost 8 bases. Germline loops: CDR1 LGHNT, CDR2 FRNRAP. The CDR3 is CASGSSGTGQEKLFF. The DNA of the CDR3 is TGTGCTAGTGGTAGCTCCGGGACAGGGCAAGAAAAACTGTTTTTT.

CDR3 region: CASSEITGNGYTF. CDR3 nucleotides: TGTGCCAGCAGCGAGATTACAGGGAACGGCTACACCTTC. The chain is built from TRBV7-9 and TRBJ1-2, with D perhaps matching TRBD1 (6 bases). CDR1 and CDR2 (germline): SEHNR, FQNEAQ (reference sequence). CDR3 size: 13 residues. The ends were cut back, 5 bases at V and 8 bases at J, with 15 bases in the middle.

The CDR3 nucleotides are TGTGCCAGCAAAAAGCGGGGGACAGGGGAATACGGGAACACTGAAGCTTTCTTT. It is translated as CASKKRGTGEYGNTEAFF. The V call is TRBV9, the J call TRBJ1-1; the match to TRBD1 covers 10 bases. Germline V CDR1 and CDR2: SGDLS, YYNGEE. The CDR3 sequence is 18 residues long. The V gene end was trimmed by 6 bases and the J gene end by 1 base; junction bases not matched to a gene: 15. Variable domain in full (rest from reference TRBV9 and TRBJ1-1): DSGVTQTPKHLITATGQRVTLRCSPRSGDLSVYWYQQSLDQGLQFLIQYYNGEERAKGNILERFSAQQFPDLHSELNLSSLELGDSALYFCASKKRGTGEYGNTEAFFGQGTRLTVV.

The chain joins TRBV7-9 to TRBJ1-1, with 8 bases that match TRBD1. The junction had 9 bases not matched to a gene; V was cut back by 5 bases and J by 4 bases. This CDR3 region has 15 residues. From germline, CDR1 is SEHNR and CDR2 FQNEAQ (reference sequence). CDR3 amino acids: CASSLPQGASTEAFF. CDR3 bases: TGTGCCAGCAGCCTACCTCAGGGGGCTAGCACTGAAGCTTTCTTT.

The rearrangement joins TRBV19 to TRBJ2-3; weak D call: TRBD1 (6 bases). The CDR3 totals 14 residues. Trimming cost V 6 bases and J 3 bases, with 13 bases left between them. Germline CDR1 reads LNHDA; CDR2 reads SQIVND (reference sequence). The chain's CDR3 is CASRTLQGTDTQYF. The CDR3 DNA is TGTGCCAGTAGGACACTACAGGGTACAGATACGCAGTATTTT. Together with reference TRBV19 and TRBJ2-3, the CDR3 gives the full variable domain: DGGITQSPKYLFRKEGQNVTLSCEQNLNHDAMYWYRQDPGQGLRLIYYSQIVNDFQKGDIAEGYSVSREKKESFPLTVTSAQKNPTAFYLCASRTLQGTDTQYFGPGTRLTVL.